The next 14 T cell receptor beta chains were all read from a single sample in a study of tissue T cells after allogeneic stem cell transplantation (dated 2022 in TCRdb). Libraries were constructed by the immunoSEQ multiplex PCR assay. Imported from immuneACCESS, the table was reduced by TCRdb to in-frame sequences with V and J called. These copies leave out some clones; in studies compared against another copy, an unresolved V gene accounts for under half, and the cause of the remainder is not known. Recorded for this sample are 8,000 to 8,500 clones; over 35% of them occurred a single time. Approximately 2% of the sample is in the top ten clones. The time point tag for this specimen amounts to: mouse harvest day 7 after allogeneic transplant. Each mouse graft consisted of 10^7 T-cell-depleted bone marrow cells plus 10^6 splenic CD5+ T cells and was given by tail vein injection. Material for sequencing was skin. These receptors originate from a female BALB/c mouse given C57BL/6 T cells with graft-versus-host disease after an allogeneic hematopoietic cell transplant.

A word on this clone: Gene names are mouse gene names. The CDR3 goes on 1 residue after the read ends, and that part is filled in from the germline J gene. V usage is TRBV26 and J usage is TRBJ1-2; 9 bases align to TRBD1. The J segment lost 2 bases and the V segment lost 0 bases, leaving 1 base of the junction unmatched. CDR1 and CDR2 (germline): KGHPV, FQNQEV (reference sequence). The CDR3 has 15 residues. The CDR3 sequence: CASSLSGTGNSDYTF. CDR3 bases read: TGTGCCAGCAGTCTGTCGGGGACAGGGAACTCCGACTACACC. Full variable domain (remainder filled in from reference TRBV26 and TRBJ1-2): NSKVIQTPRYLVKGQGQKAKMRCIPEKGHPVVFWYQQNKNNEFKFLINFQNQEVLQQIDMTEKRFSAECPSNSPCSLEIQSSEAGDSALYLCASSLSGTGNSDYTFGSGTRLLVI.

This clone was observed a single time. Here the gene names and germline are mouse. The sequenced fragment ends 1 residue before the CDR3 boundary, so the rest is inferred from the germline J gene. This chain joins TRBV1 and TRBJ2-4; 7 nucleotides line up with TRBD2. The V gene's germline CDR1 is NSQYPW and CDR2 LRSPGD (reference sequence). Trimming took 4 bases from V and 3 from J; bases not matched to a gene: 1. There are 13 residues in the CDR3. The CDR3 loop reads CTCSGTGQNTLYF. The CDR3 DNA, read in part, is TGCACCTGCAGTGGGACTGGCCAAAACACCTTGTAC.

For this clone: Germline and genes here are mouse. The sequenced part of the CDR3 DNA is TGTGCCAGCTCTCGGGACAGTCCAAACTCCGACTACACC. Translated, it gives CASSRDSPNSDYT. The whole CDR3 sequence reads CASSRDSPNSDYTF. The genes are TRBV12-2 and TRBJ1-2; 7 nucleotides agree with TRBD1. Read coverage stops 1 residue before the CDR3 terminus; the germline J gene supplies the remainder. The CDR3 has 14 amino acids. The V gene end was trimmed by 2 bases and the J gene end by 0 bases; junction bases not matched to a gene: 2. Germline V gives CDR1 SGHLS, CDR2 HYDKME.

This clone was picked up a small number of times. Any gene name here is a mouse gene name. CDR3 DNA, as far as it was read: TGTGCCAGCAGTTTACCGACAGGGTCCTATGCTGAGCAGTTC. Translated, it gives CASSLPTGSYAEQF. The entire CDR3 is CASSLPTGSYAEQFF. The chain carries TRBV14 and TRBJ2-1, with 7 bases identical to TRBD1. Coverage ceases 1 residue before the CDR3 finishes, and the germline J gene fills in the end. The CDR3 spans 15 residues. The V gene's germline CDR1 is SGHDT and CDR2 FRDEAV. J lost 3 bases, V lost 2 bases, and 5 bases had no gene match. The full variable domain, its missing parts supplied by reference TRBV14 and TRBJ2-1, is EAGVTQSPRYAVLQEGQAVSFWCDPISGHDTLYWYQQPRDQGPQLLVYFRDEAVIDNSQLPSDRFSAVRPKGTNSTLKIQSAKQGDTATYLCASSLPTGSYAEQFFGPGTRLTVL.

A remark on this clone: Gene names are the mouse ones. CDR3 loop: CASSLRTANTGQLYF. CDR3 DNA, as far as it was read: TGTGCCAGCAGTCTCCGGACAGCAAACACCGGGCAGCTCTAC. The V gene is TRBV26, the J gene TRBJ2-2, with D possibly TRBD1 on 6 matching bases. The read stops 1 residue short of the end of the CDR3; the missing end is completed from the germline J gene. Trimming took off 3 bases at V and 0 bases at J, with 8 bases between the two ends. In germline, CDR1 is KGHPV, CDR2 FQNQEV (reference sequence). The CDR3 spans 15 residues.

This clone turned up a few times. The genes and germline here are from mouse. The read finishes 1 residue shy of the CDR3 end, and the germline J gene is used to complete it. The chain is built from TRBV20 and TRBJ2-7; 8 positions match TRBD2. The CDR3 sequence is 13 residues long. The V and J ends lost 0 bases and 2 bases, in that order; junction bases with no gene match: 0. The germline V gene encodes CDR1 GFQATS and CDR2 STVNSAI. The CDR3 bases that were read are TGTGGTGCTAGGGACTGGGGGGCCTATGAACAGTAC. Translation gives CGARDWGAYEQY. The CDR3 as a whole reads CGARDWGAYEQYF.

In regard to this clone: Mouse germline and gene names are used. Read sequence stops 1 residue before the CDR3 end, and the germline J gene provides the missing end. This chain connects TRBV3 to TRBJ1-4; D is perhaps TRBD1 (6 bases). Trimming left V 6 bases short and J 2 bases short, with 7 bases between. The CDR3 has 13 amino acids. Germline CDR1 is SNHLY and CDR2 is FYNGKV (reference sequence). The sequenced CDR3 bases are TGTGCCAGCAGGACAGGCTCCAACGAAAGATTATTT. The encoded protein is CASRTGSNERLF. The entire CDR3 protein is CASRTGSNERLFF. Full variable domain (remainder filled in from reference TRBV3 and TRBJ1-4): GPKVLQIPSHQIIDMGQMVTLNCDPVSNHLYFYWYKQILGQQMEFLVNFYNGKVMEKSKLFKDQFSVERPDGSYFTLKIQPTALEDSAVYFCASRTGSNERLFFGHGTKLSVL.

To note about this clone: The genes are named according to mouse. The read ends 1 residue early relative to the CDR3; the germline J gene fills the gap. V gene TRBV19 combines with J gene TRBJ2-5; 13 bases fit TRBD2. The V segment lost 6 bases and the J segment 5 bases; nucleotides outside the gene matches: 6. Germline V gene lookup returns CDR1 FNHDT and CDR2 SITEND (reference sequence). The CDR3 is made up of 15 amino acids. The CDR3 reads CASTGTGGVLDTQYF. Partial CDR3 DNA: TGTGCCAGCACAGGGACTGGGGGGGTTTTAGACACCCAGTAC.

By sample fraction, this clone is medium-sized. The listed genes are named as in mouse. The read stops 1 residue short of the end of the CDR3; the missing end is completed from the germline J gene. This chain uses TRBV23 with TRBJ1-2. The CDR3 consists of 14 residues. Per germline, CDR1 KGHTA and CDR2 FQNQQP. Incomplete CDR3 DNA: TGCTCCAGCAGTCAATCGGTCGCAAACTCCGACTACACC. This translates into CSSSQSVANSDYT. The whole CDR3 sequence is CSSSQSVANSDYTF. Looking up the rest from reference TRBV23 and TRBJ1-2 gives the full variable domain: DAAVTQKPRYLIKMKGQEAEMKCIPEKGHTAVFWYQQKQSKELKFLIYFQNQQPLDQIDMVKERFSAVCPSSSLCSLGIRTCEAEDSALYLCSSSQSVANSDYTFGSGTRLLVI.

Comments on this clone: The genes are named according to mouse. The CDR3 here is CASGGQANTEVFF. CDR3 DNA (partial): TGTGCCAGCGGGGGACAAGCAAACACAGAAGTCTTC. The chain employs TRBV26 and TRBJ1-1; a weak D match, TRBD1 (6 bases). The read is 1 residue too short to cover the CDR3 end, so that end is filled in from the germline J gene. The CDR3 length is 13 residues. Germline loops: CDR1 KGHPV, CDR2 FQNQEV (reference sequence). Trimming took off 8 bases at V and 0 bases at J, with 10 bases between the two ends.

Remarks on this clone: Genes and germline come from the mouse. The CDR3 end falls 1 residue outside the read, so it is completed with the germline J gene. The J gene is TRBJ1-1, the V gene TRBV13-2, with D unresolved. The length of the CDR3 is 13 residues. V dropped 1 base and J dropped 1 base, with 5 bases sitting between them. CDR1 is NNHNN and CDR2 is SYGAGS in the germline V gene (reference sequence). The part of the CDR3 DNA that was read is TGTGCCAGCGGTGATAACAAAAACACAGAAGTCTTC. Translation: CASGDNKNTEVF. The full CDR3 protein is CASGDNKNTEVFF.

A word on this clone: Genes and germline are mouse. The CDR3 goes on 1 residue after the read ends, and that part is filled in from the germline J gene. This chain connects TRBV3 to TRBJ1-4, with D unclear. CDR1 is SNHLY and CDR2 is FYNGKV in the germline V gene (reference sequence). The ends were cut back, 5 bases at V and 7 bases at J, with 11 bases in the middle. This CDR3 is 13 amino acids long. The CDR3 region is CASSQREGERLFF. The DNA read from the CDR3 is TGTGCCAGCAGCCAAAGGGAAGGCGAAAGATTATTT.

Points on this clone: Any gene name here is a mouse gene name. From the germline J gene comes the end of the CDR3, since the read stops 1 residue before it. The chain recombines TRBV12-2 with TRBJ1-5, with D possibly being TRBD1 (6 bases). The CDR3 runs 15 residues. Germline values: CDR1 SGHLS, CDR2 HYDKME. V gave up 3 bases and J gave up 3 bases, with 14 bases separating them. The CDR3 bases that were read are TGTGCCAGCTCTACAGGACAGCCCGCCAACCAGGCTCCGCTT. It yields the protein CASSTGQPANQAPL. From start to end, the CDR3 is CASSTGQPANQAPLF.

Worth noting for this clone: Genes and germline are mouse. From the germline J gene comes the end of the CDR3, since the read stops 1 residue before it. The rearrangement links TRBV3 to TRBJ1-4; D is undetermined. The ends were cut back, 6 bases at V and 0 bases at J, with 8 bases in the middle. The CDR3 sequence is 14 residues long. Germline-derived CDR1 and CDR2 are SNHLY and FYNGKV (reference sequence). CDR3 residues: CASSRHLSNERLFF. The CDR3 DNA, read in part, is TGTGCCAGCAGTCGACATCTTTCCAACGAAAGATTATTT. The full variable domain, rest sourced from reference TRBV3 and TRBJ1-4, is GPKVLQIPSHQIIDMGQMVTLNCDPVSNHLYFYWYKQILGQQMEFLVNFYNGKVMEKSKLFKDQFSVERPDGSYFTLKIQPTALEDSAVYFCASSRHLSNERLFFGHGTKLSVL.